This passage covers 26 T cell receptor beta chains from one sample sequenced in a study of blood T cells in healthy people across ages. For the second PCR, which ran for about 7 to 11 cycles, a sample-barcoded 5' primer and a J-beta primer mix were used. TCRdb re-called the 5' RACE reads through MiXCR, storing one row per CDR3 protein. The sample gives some 900,000 distinct CDR3 sequences, around 46% of which show up once; under 15% is in the top ten. The sequencing sample was made of blood. The origin of the receptors is a man aged 25-45 years in good health.

This clonotype was observed a single time. This may come from a read error, since a much larger clone is one base off. The chain employs TRBV30 and TRBJ1-2; perhaps TRBD1 as D (6 bases). The germline V gene encodes CDR1 GTSNPN and CDR2 SVGIG (reference sequence). This CDR3 is 11 amino acids long. The CDR3 loop is CVWTTGQGYTF. CDR3 DNA sequence: TGTGTCTGGACTACAGGACAGGGCTACACCTTC.

This clonotype was seen a few times. CDR3 region: CAWSLTGQGSYNEQFF. Here the CDR3 DNA reads TGTGCCTGGAGTCTCACGGGACAGGGATCCTACAATGAGCAGTTCTTC. J is TRBJ2-1 and V is TRBV30; 9 nucleotides align to TRBD1. Germline V CDR1 and CDR2: GTSNPN, SVGIG (reference sequence). The ends lost 2 bases at V and 1 base at J; junction bases unmatched: 6. This CDR3 spans 16 amino acids.

The chain links TRBV20-1 to TRBJ2-2; perhaps D is TRBD1 or TRBD2 (5 bases each). The V end lost 2 bases, the J end lost 3 bases, and 13 bases lay between the germline ends. The CDR3 is 15 residues long. Germline CDR1 and CDR2: DFQATT and SNEGSKA (reference sequence). The CDR3 loop is CSARSGARDTGELFF. As DNA, the CDR3 is TGCAGTGCTAGATCCGGGGCAAGGGACACCGGGGAGCTGTTTTTT.

This clonotype was recorded only once. The junction does not match germline at one end; this may be a read error. V usage is TRBV12-3 or TRBV12-4 and J usage is TRBJ2-3; D is unclear. The CDR3 is made up of 13 amino acids. The CDR3 is CAGSLNSPDTQYF. For the CDR3, the DNA is TGTGCCGGCAGTTTAAACAGCCCAGATACGCAGTATTTT.

Comment on this clonotype: The germline gene is not matched at one end of the junction; a read error may be the cause. This chain connects TRBV3-1 to TRBJ2-5; 12 positions agree with TRBD2. Germline CDR1 is LGHDT and CDR2 is YNNKEL (reference sequence). The CDR3 is 16 amino acids. For the CDR3, the DNA is TGTACCAGCAGCCGTTGGACTAGCGGGGCCGAAGAGACCCAGTACTTC. Translated: CTSSRWTSGAEETQYF.

The J gene is TRBJ2-1, the V gene TRBV28; D remains ambiguous. CDR3 size: 14 residues. CDR1 MDHEN and CDR2 SYDVKM come from the germline V gene. Trimming cost V 5 bases and J 1 base, with 9 bases left between them. The chain's CDR3 is CASSVRRSYNEQFF. CDR3 coding DNA: TGTGCCAGCAGTGTGAGGCGTTCCTACAATGAGCAGTTCTTC.

This clonotype was observed a few times. The junction departs from germline at one end; a sequencing error may be responsible. The chain recombines TRBV7-9 with TRBJ2-7; D may be TRBD2 (6 bases). CDR1 is SEHNR and CDR2 is FQNEAQ in the germline V gene (reference sequence). The CDR3 is 16 amino acids. The CDR3 DNA follows: TGTGCCTGCAGCTTCGGACTCCTCGGGAGCTCCTACGAGCAGTACTTC. This sequence encodes CACSFGLLGSSYEQYF.

V gene TRBV18 combines with J gene TRBJ1-2; maybe TRBD1 (5 bases). V was cut by 0 bases and J by 2 bases, with 10 bases left in between. The germline V gene has CDR1 KGHSH and CDR2 LQKENI. This CDR3 has 15 residues. The CDR3 reads CASSPPVNRNYGYTF. For the CDR3, the DNA is TGTGCCAGCTCACCACCAGTCAACAGGAACTATGGCTACACCTTC.

This rearrangement joins TRBV5-5 to TRBJ1-5, with D perhaps matching TRBD1 (6 bases). CDR3 length: 15 residues. Looked up from germline, CDR1 is SGHKS and CDR2 is YYEKEE (reference sequence). V lost 4 bases, J lost 2 bases, and 13 bases lay in between. In nucleotides, the CDR3 is TGTGCCAGCAGCCTGGTTGAGGGGGGCAATCAGCCCCAGCATTTT. It translates to CASSLVEGGNQPQHF. The full variable domain, rest sourced from reference TRBV5-5 and TRBJ1-5, is DAGVTQSPTHLIKTRGQQVTLRCSPISGHKSVSWYQQVLGQGPQFIFQYYEKEERGRGNFPDRFSARQFPNYSSELNVNALLLGDSALYLCASSLVEGGNQPQHFGDGTRLSIL.

The genes are TRBV29-1 and TRBJ1-1; D ambiguous. CDR3 length equals 15 residues. V lost 3 bases and J lost 4, with 18 bases in between. CDR1 SQVTM and CDR2 ANQGSEA come from the germline V gene. This CDR3 reads CSVDEGYGFGTEAFF. The CDR3 nucleotides are TGCAGCGTTGACGAGGGATACGGCTTCGGCACTGAAGCTTTCTTT.

J is TRBJ2-3 and V is TRBV6-1; D call uncertain. Trimming took 4 bases from V and 5 from J, leaving 13 bases between them. The CDR3 has 14 residues. Germline V lookup: CDR1 MNHNS, CDR2 SASEGT. The CDR3 here is CASSGSTSGDTQYF. In DNA form, the CDR3 reads TGTGCCAGCAGTGGTTCGACTTCAGGAGATACGCAGTATTTT.

V usage is TRBV29-1 and J usage is TRBJ2-7; D not certain. The length of the CDR3 is 13 residues. Deletions cut 4 bases from V and 2 bases from J, with 12 bases between. Looked up from germline, CDR1 is SQVTM and CDR2 is ANQGSEA. CDR3 region: CSVVPDEAYEQYF. CDR3 sequence (DNA): TGCAGCGTTGTCCCTGATGAAGCCTACGAGCAGTACTTC.

The sample holds a few counts of this clonotype. The chain has TRBV29-1 and TRBJ2-3; no clear D gene. V was trimmed by 6 bases and J by 5 bases, leaving 9 bases between them. The germline CDR1 and CDR2 sequences are SQVTM and ANQGSEA. CDR3 length: 11 amino acids. The CDR3 spells CSVQERDTQYF. CDR3 nucleotides: TGCAGCGTCCAAGAGAGAGATACGCAGTATTTT.

The chain joins TRBV5-1 to TRBJ2-7; 7 nucleotides match TRBD1. V shed 0 bases, J shed 4 bases, and the junction held 4 bases outside the gene matches. Germline CDR1 is SGHRS and CDR2 is YFSETQ. The CDR3 covers 14 residues. Here the CDR3 reads CASSLAPQGYEQYF. The CDR3 nucleotides are TGCGCCAGCAGCTTGGCCCCACAGGGGTACGAGCAGTACTTC.

This clonotype occurred a few times. The chain carries TRBV20-1 and TRBJ1-1, with no clear D. Per germline, CDR1 DFQATT and CDR2 SNEGSKA (reference sequence). The V end was cut by 7 bases, the J end by 0 bases, with 18 bases between. This CDR3 has 15 residues. Here the CDR3 reads CSVPTAERMNTEAFF. Written as DNA, the CDR3 is TGCAGTGTCCCCACAGCGGAACGGATGAACACTGAAGCTTTCTTT.

The V and J genes are TRBV6-1 and TRBJ2-1, with 12 positions matching TRBD2. The CDR3 is made up of 15 amino acids. V shed 10 bases, J shed 9 bases, and the junction held 13 bases outside the gene matches. The germline V gene has CDR1 MNHNS and CDR2 SASEGT. The DNA of the CDR3 is TGTGCCACCCATCTGCTAGCGGGAGGGCCGGGTGAGCAGTTCTTC. Translation: CATHLLAGGPGEQFF.

J is TRBJ2-1 and V is TRBV10-3, with 8 bases matching TRBD1. Germline assignment: CDR1 ENHRY and CDR2 SYGVKD. V lost 8 bases and J lost 6; bases outside the gene matches: 6. The CDR3 is 13 residues long. The CDR3 here is CAILRTGINEQFF. CDR3 bases: TGTGCCATCCTAAGGACAGGGATCAATGAGCAGTTCTTC.

In its sample, this clonotype was seen a few times. The chain couples TRBV7-9 to TRBJ2-1; D perhaps matches TRBD2 (5 bases). With 2 bases removed from V and 8 bases from J, the gap between germline ends came to 13 bases. Germline lookup yields CDR1 SEHNR and CDR2 FQNEAQ (reference sequence). The CDR3 spans 14 residues. CDR3 protein: CASSLSGPGDEQFF. CDR3 DNA: TGTGCCAGCAGCTTAAGCGGCCCAGGCGATGAGCAGTTCTTC.

This clonotype was recorded a few times. V gene TRBV20-1 combines with J gene TRBJ2-1, with 9 bases matching TRBD1. CDR3 size: 13 residues. CDR1 and CDR2 from the germline V gene are DFQATT and SNEGSKA (reference sequence). V lost 5 bases, J lost 7 bases, and 6 bases stayed unmatched. DNA for the CDR3: TGCAGTGCTTATAACAGGGGGCAGAATGAGCAGTTCTTC. It specifies CSAYNRGQNEQFF.

V gene TRBV5-5 combines with J gene TRBJ2-1; unclear D gene. This CDR3 comprises 15 residues. The V end was cut by 4 bases, the J end by 2 bases, with 13 bases between. Germline CDR1 is SGHKS and CDR2 is YYEKEE (reference sequence). In DNA, the CDR3 is TGTGCCAGCAGCAACGGACGTACCGCCTACAATGAGCAGTTCTTC. This encodes CASSNGRTAYNEQFF.

The sample holds a few counts of this clonotype. This chain joins TRBV24-1 and TRBJ2-6; no definite D call. The V gene lost 4 bases and the J gene lost 1 base, with 13 bases spanning the gap. Germline assignment: CDR1 KGHDR and CDR2 SFDVKD. This CDR3 has 17 residues. CDR3 sequence reads: CATSEPGPLSGANVLTF. For the CDR3, the DNA is TGTGCCACCAGTGAACCCGGACCGCTTTCTGGGGCCAACGTCCTGACTTTC.

This chain uses TRBV27 with TRBJ2-7; no clear D gene. CDR3 length equals 16 residues. V was trimmed by 6 bases and J by 1 base, leaving 19 bases between them. The germline V gene encodes CDR1 MNHEY and CDR2 SMNVEV (reference sequence). In DNA, the CDR3 is TGTGCCAGCAGACCTACGAACGGGCTAATATCCTACGAGCAGTACTTC. This sequence encodes CASRPTNGLISYEQYF.

There are a few counts of this clonotype. The rearrangement uses TRBV7-9 and TRBJ2-7; TRBD1 might be the D (6 bases). The CDR3 sequence is 14 residues long. Germline V lookup: CDR1 SEHNR, CDR2 FQNEAQ (reference sequence). Trimming pared 5 bases from V and 2 bases from J, leaving 13 bases between. CDR3: CASSATRGTYEQYF. For the CDR3, the DNA is TGTGCCAGCAGCGCCACGAGGGGGACCTACGAGCAGTACTTC.

This rearrangement joins TRBV27 to TRBJ2-5; 7 bases align to TRBD1. This CDR3 comprises 14 residues. The V segment lost 6 bases and the J segment 5 bases; nucleotides outside the gene matches: 9. Germline loops: CDR1 MNHEY, CDR2 SMNVEV (reference sequence). CDR3 sequence (DNA): TGTGCCAGCAGCATAAAATACAGGGGTGAGACCCAGTACTTC. It specifies CASSIKYRGETQYF.

The gene calls are TRBV7-2 and TRBJ2-7; TRBD1 agrees at 11 bases. Germline assignment: CDR1 SGHTA and CDR2 FQGNSA. The CDR3 loop spans 14 amino acids. The J segment lost 6 bases and the V segment lost 7 bases, leaving 8 bases of the junction unmatched. CDR3 sequence (DNA): TGTGCCAGCATAGGGGACAGGGGGATCGGCGAGCAGTACTTC. Translating it yields CASIGDRGIGEQYF.

The rearrangement joins TRBV7-9 to TRBJ2-2, with D tentatively TRBD2 (5 bases). The CDR3 consists of 14 residues. The germline V and J ends were trimmed by 5 bases and 2 bases, with 9 bases remaining between them. Germline-derived CDR1 and CDR2 are SEHNR and FQNEAQ (reference sequence). This CDR3 is CASSTRLNTGELFF. CDR3 coding DNA: TGTGCCAGCAGCACTCGACTAAACACCGGGGAGCTGTTTTTT.